This T cell receptor beta chain was sequenced for a study of CD8+CD57+ T cells in acquired aplastic anemia. As for the study in general: Mean yield of DNA from sorted CD4+ and CD8+ cells was roughly 3.1 ug.

Whole-study results and caveats: The CD8+ Simpson's diversity of patients and controls was not significantly different. About 27 shared CD8+ CDR3s appeared highly expressed within patients' immunodominant clones.

Patients chosen for sequencing had CD8+CD57+ cells that had expanded, as shown by flow cytometry. TCR beta VDJ and CDR3 profiles were obtained from a genomic DNA template. TCRdb reprocessed the reads with MiXCR, giving one entry per CDR3 protein. The repertoire consists of 310,000 or so distinct CDR3 sequences, with 50% to 65% occurring once and the leading ten covering around 1.2%. This CDR3 is built from 15 residues. Germline CDR1 is KGHDR and CDR2 is SFDVKD. V lost 2 bases and J lost 5, with 14 bases in between. Details on this clonotype: Its antigen remains unknown.

The rearrangement links TRBV24-1 to TRBJ1-1; tentative D call: TRBD1 (5 bases). The TCR sequence derives from a human donor with aplastic anemia. Sequencing used sorted CD4+, CD8+, or CD8+CD57+ T cells (not recorded which) from PBMCs. For the CDR3, the DNA is TGTGCCACCAGTGATTCTATCGCGGGGGGGACTGAAGCTTTCTTT. Its translation: CATSDSIAGGTEAFF.